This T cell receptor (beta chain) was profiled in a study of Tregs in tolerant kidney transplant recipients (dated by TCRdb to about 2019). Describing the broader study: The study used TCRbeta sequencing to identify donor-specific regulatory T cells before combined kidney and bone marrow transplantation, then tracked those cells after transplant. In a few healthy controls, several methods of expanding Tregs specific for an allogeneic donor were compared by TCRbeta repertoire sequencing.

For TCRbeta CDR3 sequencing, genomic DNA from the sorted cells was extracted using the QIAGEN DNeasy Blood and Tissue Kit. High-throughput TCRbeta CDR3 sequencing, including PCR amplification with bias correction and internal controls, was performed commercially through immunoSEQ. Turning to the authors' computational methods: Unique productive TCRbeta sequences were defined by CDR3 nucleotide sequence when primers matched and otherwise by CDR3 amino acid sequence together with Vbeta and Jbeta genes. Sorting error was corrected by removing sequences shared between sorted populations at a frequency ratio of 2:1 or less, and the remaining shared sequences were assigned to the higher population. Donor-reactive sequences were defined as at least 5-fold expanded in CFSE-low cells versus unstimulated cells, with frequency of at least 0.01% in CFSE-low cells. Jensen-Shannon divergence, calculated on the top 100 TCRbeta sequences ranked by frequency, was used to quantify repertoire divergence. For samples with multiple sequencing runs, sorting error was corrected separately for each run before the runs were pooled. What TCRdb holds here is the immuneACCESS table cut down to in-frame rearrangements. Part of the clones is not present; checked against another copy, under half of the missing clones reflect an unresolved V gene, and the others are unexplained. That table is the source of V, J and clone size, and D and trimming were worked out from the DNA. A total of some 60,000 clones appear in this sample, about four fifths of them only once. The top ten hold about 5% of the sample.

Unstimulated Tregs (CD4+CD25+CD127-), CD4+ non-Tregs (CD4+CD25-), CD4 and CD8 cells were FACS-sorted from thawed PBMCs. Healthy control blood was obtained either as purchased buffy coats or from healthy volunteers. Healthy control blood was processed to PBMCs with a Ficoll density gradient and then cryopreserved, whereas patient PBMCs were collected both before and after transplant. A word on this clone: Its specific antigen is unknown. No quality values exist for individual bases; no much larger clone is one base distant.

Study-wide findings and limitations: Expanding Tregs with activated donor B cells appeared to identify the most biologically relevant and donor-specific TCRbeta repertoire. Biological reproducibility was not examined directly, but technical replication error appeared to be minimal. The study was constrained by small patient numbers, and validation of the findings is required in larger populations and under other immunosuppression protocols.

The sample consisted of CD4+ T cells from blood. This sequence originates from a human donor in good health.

The DNA sequence is as follows: TGCGCCAGCAGCCAAGGTCAAGGTTTACCCGGGGAGCTGTTTTTT. Translated, this gives CASSQGQGLPGELFF. The V gene is TRBV4-3 and the J gene is TRBJ2-2, with no confidently assigned D gene. As encoded in the germline V gene, CDR1 is LGHNA while CDR2 is YSLEER. Trimming at the junction amounts to 1 base on V and 6 bases on J, and the germline ends lie 12 bases apart. There are 15 amino acids in the CDR3, from cysteine to phenylalanine inclusive. Of all the DNA, just the CDR3 is kept, 45 bases in frame from base 1.